This T cell receptor (beta chain) was captured by sequencing in a study of T cells in Graves' hyperthyroidism and ophthalmopathy. Study-wide points: The model foresaw ophthalmopathy a median roughly 6 months prior to onset.

An approximately 10 ml volume of fresh peripheral blood provided the PBMCs. Using RNA transcripts as the source, TCR beta CDR3 regions were amplified. The HTBI primer set was used in a first-round RT-PCR of the TCR CDR3. TCRdb processed the multiplex PCR reads anew with MiXCR; each CDR3 protein has one entry. The sample includes approximately 690,000 distinct CDR3 sequences, 13% to 15% of them seen just once. On this clonotype: Its target is unknown.

Deletions cut 5 bases from V and 1 base from J, with 17 bases between. CDR1 and CDR2 (germline): MGHDK, SYGVNS. This CDR3 comprises 16 residues. Sequencing was done on a sample of blood. This clonotype was sampled from a woman in her forties or fifties with Graves' ophthalmopathy. V gene TRBV25-1 combines with J gene TRBJ1-2, with no clear D. CDR3 nucleotides: TGTGCCAGCAGTACAAAACGGGCGGGAGGTAACTATGGCTACACCTTC. This codes for CASSTKRAGGNYGYTF.